These T cell receptor beta chains were read from a single sample in a study of shared clonotypes between healthy human individuals. The assay was immunoSEQ multiplex PCR, and TCRdb's table has in-frame clones only and misses some. Of over a million clones detected, roughly 96% appear once; the ten largest clones hold about 1%. Sequencing was done on a sample of naive CD4+ T cells sorted from blood. The receptors stem from a man aged 25 to 40 in good health. Both conserved end residues are part of each CDR3. D genes are given only for firm matches. Rows give clone size only sometimes, using once, few, many, or a class for an expanded clone.

clone size: .; V gene: TRBV10-1; J gene: TRBJ2-2; D gene: .; CDR3 DNA: TGCGCCAGCAGTGAAGGCTTCTCCGGGGAGCTGTTTTTT; CDR3 protein: CASSEGFSGELFF
clone size: .; V gene: TRBV2; J gene: TRBJ1-2; D gene: .; CDR3 DNA: TGTGCCAGCAGTGAATTAGGCCCCCGAAATGGCTACACCTTC; CDR3 protein: CASSELGPRNGYTF
clone size: .; V gene: TRBV6-6; J gene: TRBJ2-7; D gene: .; CDR3 DNA: TGTGCCAGCACCGGGGGACCCTACGAGCAGTACTTC; CDR3 protein: CASTGGPYEQYF
clone size: once; V gene: TRBV18; J gene: TRBJ2-7; D gene: TRBD1; CDR3 DNA: TGTGTCAGCTCACAACCCGGGACAGGGGGCCGCGAGCAGTACTTC; CDR3 protein: CVSSQPGTGGREQYF
clone size: .; V gene: TRBV5-6; J gene: TRBJ2-2; D gene: .; CDR3 DNA: TGTGCCAGCAGTCTAAGCGCAGGGACTTACACCGGGGAGCTGTTTTTT; CDR3 protein: CASSLSAGTYTGELFF
clone size: .; V gene: TRBV11-3; J gene: TRBJ2-1; D gene: TRBD1; CDR3 DNA: TGTGCCAGCAGCTCTAAGGGGGCCGGGTTAAGAGACAATGAGCAGTTCTTC; CDR3 protein: CASSSKGAGLRDNEQFF
clone size: once; V gene: TRBV6-5; J gene: TRBJ1-5; D gene: .; CDR3 DNA: TGTGCCAGCAGTCGAACAGGGTGGAGCAATCAGCCCCAGCATTTT; CDR3 protein: CASSRTGWSNQPQHF
clone size: .; V gene: TRBV6-5; J gene: TRBJ1-4; D gene: .; CDR3 DNA: TGTGCCAGCAAGCTTGGGATCCGGGGTGAAAAACTGTTTTTT; CDR3 protein: CASKLGIRGEKLFF
clone size: .; V gene: TRBV11-2; J gene: TRBJ1-4; D gene: .; CDR3 DNA: TGTGCCAGCAGCTTAGACAGGGGAAATGAAAAACTGTTTTTT; CDR3 protein: CASSLDRGNEKLFF
clone size: .; V gene: TRBV7-9; J gene: TRBJ1-1; D gene: .; CDR3 DNA: TGTGCCAGCAGCTCAGGGGTGGGGAAAGGTTGGAACACTGAAGCTTTCTTT; CDR3 protein: CASSSGVGKGWNTEAFF
clone size: .; V gene: TRBV10-1; J gene: TRBJ1-1; D gene: .; CDR3 DNA: TGCGCCAGCAGTGAGCAACAGGGAGGGACTGAAGCTTTCTTT; CDR3 protein: CASSEQQGGTEAFF
clone size: .; V gene: TRBV25-1; J gene: TRBJ1-4; D gene: .; CDR3 DNA: TGTGCCAGCAGTAGTACAGTAGTAGAAAAACTGTTTTTT; CDR3 protein: CASSSTVVEKLFF
clone size: .; V gene: TRBV29-1; J gene: TRBJ1-2; D gene: .; CDR3 DNA: TGCAGCGTTGGAGGGTGGGGGGCTTCTAACTATGGCTACACCTTC; CDR3 protein: CSVGGWGASNYGYTF
clone size: once; V gene: TRBV2; J gene: TRBJ2-7; D gene: TRBD1; CDR3 DNA: TGTGCCAGCAGGGTGACAGGGTCTTTGGGCGAGCAGTACTTC; CDR3 protein: CASRVTGSLGEQYF
clone size: .; V gene: TRBV7-8; J gene: TRBJ2-7; D gene: .; CDR3 DNA: TGTGCCAGCAGCTTAGTCCCGGACTGGTCCTACGAGCAGTACTTC; CDR3 protein: CASSLVPDWSYEQYF
clone size: once; V gene: TRBV18; J gene: TRBJ2-5; D gene: TRBD2; CDR3 DNA: TGTGCCAGCTCACCACTTGGACTAGCCTGGGTTGGAGAGACCCAGTACTTC; CDR3 protein: CASSPLGLAWVGETQYF
clone size: .; V gene: TRBV10-3; J gene: TRBJ2-3; D gene: .; CDR3 DNA: TGTGCCATCAGTGAGTTGAGGACAGATACGCAGTATTTT; CDR3 protein: CAISELRTDTQYF
clone size: .; V gene: TRBV7-2; J gene: TRBJ2-5; D gene: .; CDR3 DNA: TGTGCCAGCAGCCCTAGGTGGGAGACCCAGTACTTC; CDR3 protein: CASSPRWETQYF
clone size: .; V gene: TRBV19; J gene: TRBJ2-1; D gene: .; CDR3 DNA: TGTGCCAGTAGTAGAAGCCCGATCCCATACAATGAGCAGTTCTTC; CDR3 protein: CASSRSPIPYNEQFF
clone size: .; V gene: TRBV18; J gene: TRBJ2-7; D gene: .; CDR3 DNA: TGTGCCAGCTCACCGCTAGCAAAGAACTCCTACGAGCAGTACTTC; CDR3 protein: CASSPLAKNSYEQYF
clone size: once; V gene: TRBV28; J gene: TRBJ2-7; D gene: TRBD2; CDR3 DNA: TGTGCCACCGAGCGGGAGGATTTGGGGGAGCAGTACTTC; CDR3 protein: CATEREDLGEQYF
clone size: .; V gene: TRBV10-1; J gene: TRBJ1-5; D gene: .; CDR3 DNA: TGCGCCAGCGGGGAGGGTCGTCAGCCCCAGCATTTT; CDR3 protein: CASGEGRQPQHF
clone size: .; V gene: TRBV10-3; J gene: TRBJ1-4; D gene: TRBD1; CDR3 DNA: TGTGCCATCAGCGCCGGGACAGAAAAAAAACTGTTTTTT; CDR3 protein: CAISAGTEKKLFF
clone size: .; V gene: TRBV19; J gene: TRBJ1-1; D gene: TRBD1; CDR3 DNA: TGTGCCAGTAGTATCAGGGGGATGAACACTGAAGCTTTCTTT; CDR3 protein: CASSIRGMNTEAFF
clone size: once; V gene: TRBV7-9; J gene: TRBJ2-1; D gene: .; CDR3 DNA: TGTGCCAGCAGCCGGAGAAATGAGCAGTTCTTC; CDR3 protein: CASSRRNEQFF
clone size: few; V gene: TRBV21-1; J gene: TRBJ1-1; D gene: .; CDR3 DNA: TGTGCCAGCATCCTCTCAGGAGCTTTCTTT; CDR3 protein: CASILSGAFF
clone size: .; V gene: TRBV2; J gene: TRBJ2-2; D gene: .; CDR3 DNA: TGTGCCAGCAGTGAAGTTCGAACCGGGGAGCTGTTTTTT; CDR3 protein: CASSEVRTGELFF
clone size: .; V gene: TRBV9; J gene: TRBJ2-5; D gene: .; CDR3 DNA: TGTGCCAGCAGCGTAGCTTCGGCCAGGGTCGGAAAAGAGACCCAGTACTTC; CDR3 protein: CASSVASARVGKETQYF
clone size: .; V gene: TRBV5-6; J gene: TRBJ2-7; D gene: TRBD2; CDR3 DNA: TGTGCCAGCAGCTCGGGGTTAGCGGGAAGCTCCTACGAGCAGTACTTC; CDR3 protein: CASSSGLAGSSYEQYF
clone size: .; V gene: TRBV2; J gene: TRBJ1-5; D gene: .; CDR3 DNA: TGTGCCAGCAATTTAGGGAGTACTGGCAATCAGCCCCAGCATTTT; CDR3 protein: CASNLGSTGNQPQHF
clone size: .; V gene: TRBV5-6; J gene: TRBJ1-4; D gene: TRBD1; CDR3 DNA: TGTGCCAGCAGCTTGGTTACCCCAGGGGGACTGTTTTTT; CDR3 protein: CASSLVTPGGLFF
clone size: .; V gene: TRBV10-1; J gene: TRBJ2-3; D gene: TRBD2; CDR3 DNA: TGCGCCAGCAGAGCGGGAGGGCCGGCAGATACGCAGTATTTT; CDR3 protein: CASRAGGPADTQYF
clone size: .; V gene: TRBV5-6; J gene: TRBJ1-3; D gene: .; CDR3 DNA: TGTGCCAGCAGCCTCCTCGGGAACTCTGGAAACACCATATATTTT; CDR3 protein: CASSLLGNSGNTIYF
clone size: .; V gene: TRBV6-1; J gene: TRBJ2-2; D gene: .; CDR3 DNA: TGTGCCAGCAGTCAAAGTGGACAGATCGGGGAGCTGTTTTTT; CDR3 protein: CASSQSGQIGELFF
clone size: .; V gene: TRBV7-9; J gene: TRBJ1-2; D gene: .; CDR3 DNA: TGTGCCAGCAGCGCCGCCGGAGAAAACTATGGCTACACCTTC; CDR3 protein: CASSAAGENYGYTF
clone size: .; V gene: TRBV7-8; J gene: TRBJ2-7; D gene: TRBD2; CDR3 DNA: TGTGCCAGCAGCTTAGAGGGGACTACATCCTACGAGCAGTACTTC; CDR3 protein: CASSLEGTTSYEQYF
clone size: .; V gene: TRBV19; J gene: TRBJ2-1; D gene: TRBD2; CDR3 DNA: TGTGCCCGAGTATGGTGGTTAGCGGGAGTAGGCAATGAGCAGTTCTTC; CDR3 protein: CARVWWLAGVGNEQFF
clone size: .; V gene: TRBV5-1; J gene: TRBJ1-3; D gene: .; CDR3 DNA: TGCGCCAGCAGCTTGGAGGGGTGGCTCTCTGGAAACGCCATATATTTT; CDR3 protein: CASSLEGWLSGNAIYF
clone size: .; V gene: TRBV5-1; J gene: TRBJ1-1; D gene: .; CDR3 DNA: TGCGCCAGCAGCTTGGTACAGGGAGAAGCTTTCTTT; CDR3 protein: CASSLVQGEAFF
clone size: .; V gene: TRBV19; J gene: TRBJ1-2; D gene: TRBD1; CDR3 DNA: TGTGCCAGTAGCCATCCTACGGGACAGCGGAACTATGGCTACACCTTC; CDR3 protein: CASSHPTGQRNYGYTF
clone size: .; V gene: TRBV5-1; J gene: TRBJ2-2; D gene: .; CDR3 DNA: TGCGCCAGCAGCTTGGTCGGACCGGGGGCCGGGGAGCTGTTTTTT; CDR3 protein: CASSLVGPGAGELFF